Listed below are T cell receptor beta chains from one sample, sequenced in a study of blood T cell repertoires in COVID-19. Measured with immunoSEQ multiplex PCR; TCRdb has only the in-frame clones, and not every one. The repertoire holds about 280,000 clones, with 65% to 90% as singletons. Sequenced material: peripheral blood. These receptor sequences come from a man in his forties or fifties with active or convalescent COVID-19. The CDR3 runs from the conserved cysteine through the conserved F or W. D genes are given only for firm matches. Not every row has a clone size; where given, it reads once, few, many or a size class.

j_call	clone_size	v_call	d_call	cdr3_aa	cdr3_nt
TRBJ1-3	once	TRBV18	TRBD1	CASSSQGGIGNTIYF	TGTGCCAGCTCATCTCAGGGGGGAATTGGAAACACCATATATTTT
TRBJ2-5	.	TRBV19	TRBD2	CASRRQITSGLQETQYF	TGTGCCAGTCGTCGCCAGATCACTAGCGGGTTACAAGAGACCCAGTACTTC
TRBJ1-2	.	TRBV3-1/TRBV3-2	TRBD1	CASGGQHYGYTF	TGTGCCAGCGGGGGACAGCACTATGGCTACACCTTC
TRBJ1-1	.	TRBV28	TRBD1	CASSLRQGRGDTEAFF	TGTGCCAGCAGCCTCAGACAGGGAAGGGGTGACACTGAAGCTTTCTTT
TRBJ2-7	.	TRBV18	.	CASSPSQVVEQYF	TGTGCCAGCTCACCTTCTCAGGTGGTCGAGCAGTACTTC
TRBJ2-5	once	TRBV5-8	.	CASSLRGGTGETQYF	TGTGCCAGCAGCTTAAGGGGCGGGACTGGAGAGACCCAGTACTTC
TRBJ1-1	.	TRBV3-1/TRBV3-2	.	CASSHLLGGGTEAFF	TGTGCCAGCAGCCACCTTTTGGGGGGAGGCACTGAAGCTTTCTTT
TRBJ2-7	once	TRBV6-4	.	CASRPPGAPSQGPSYEQYF	TGTGCCAGCAGGCCCCCGGGGGCACCGTCACAGGGGCCCTCCTACGAGCAGTACTTC
TRBJ1-3	.	TRBV28	.	CASSFHMLLGRHTSGNTIYF	TGTGCCAGCAGTTTCCACATGTTGCTCGGGAGGCATACCTCTGGAAACACCATATATTTT
TRBJ2-1	.	TRBV6-5	TRBD2	CASSSAGGYNEQFF	TGTGCCAGCAGTTCGGCGGGAGGGTACAATGAGCAGTTCTTC
TRBJ1-5	.	TRBV6-6	.	CASSSDRDSNQPQHF	TGTGCCAGCAGTTCCGACAGAGACAGCAATCAGCCCCAGCATTTT
TRBJ1-1	.	TRBV5-1	.	CASSYRTGVGTEAFF	TGCGCCAGCAGCTACCGGACGGGGGTGGGCACTGAAGCTTTCTTT
TRBJ2-5	once	TRBV7-8	.	CASSPSAVQETQYF	TGTGCCAGCAGCCCATCAGCGGTCCAAGAGACCCAGTACTTC
TRBJ1-2	.	TRBV5-1	TRBD1	CASRRDRENYGYTF	TGCGCCAGCAGGCGGGACAGGGAGAACTATGGCTACACCTTC
TRBJ2-5	.	TRBV5-1	TRBD1	CASSRLLRGQGRETQYF	TGCGCCAGCAGCAGGCTACTGAGGGGACAGGGTAGGGAGACCCAGTACTTC
TRBJ1-1	.	TRBV5-1	TRBD1	CASSLARTGVGNTEAFF	TGCGCCAGCAGCTTGGCCCGGACAGGGGTTGGGAACACTGAAGCTTTCTTT
TRBJ2-2	.	TRBV2	.	CASKGRGNTGELFF	TGTGCCAGCAAGGGGCGGGGAAACACCGGGGAGCTGTTTTTT
TRBJ2-1	.	TRBV7-6	TRBD2	CASSNYGASGDNEQFF	TGTGCCAGCAGCAACTACGGTGCTAGCGGAGACAATGAGCAGTTCTTC
TRBJ2-7	.	TRBV28	TRBD2	CASSAIVAGEYEQYF	TGTGCCAGCAGTGCAATCGTAGCGGGAGAATACGAGCAGTACTTC
TRBJ1-1	.	TRBV9	TRBD1	CASSATGQLNTEAFF	TGTGCCAGCAGCGCGACGGGACAGTTAAACACTGAAGCTTTCTTT
TRBJ1-5	.	TRBV7-4	.	CASSLGETAPQHF	TGTGCCAGCAGCTTAGGAGAGACAGCCCCCCAGCATTTT
TRBJ2-1	.	TRBV27	.	CASSSYHERVGNEQFF	TGTGCCAGCAGTTCCTACCACGAGCGGGTGGGCAATGAGCAGTTCTTC
TRBJ2-7	.	TRBV3-1/TRBV3-2	TRBD2	CASSQGALAGVHPPYEQYF	TGTGCCAGCAGCCAAGGTGCGCTAGCGGGAGTCCACCCCCCCTACGAGCAGTACTTC
TRBJ2-7	.	TRBV5-1	.	CPLRAYEQYF	TGCCCCCTACGAGCCTACGAGCAGTACTTC
TRBJ1-6	.	TRBV6-6	.	CASTKEGQNYNSPLHF	TGTGCCAGCACCAAAGAAGGACAGAACTATAATTCACCCCTCCACTTT
TRBJ2-7	.	TRBV12-3/TRBV12-4	.	CATSGGSTYEQYF	TGTGCCACCTCGGGGGGCTCGACCTACGAGCAGTACTTC
TRBJ2-1	.	TRBV2	TRBD2	CASSPLTSGGYNEQFF	TGTGCCAGCAGTCCCCTCACTAGCGGGGGATACAATGAGCAGTTCTTC
TRBJ2-7	.	TRBV6-6	.	CASSLSGTAPYEQYF	TGTGCCAGCAGCCTTTCCGGGACTGCCCCCTACGAGCAGTACTTC
TRBJ1-6	.	TRBV6-5	TRBD1	CASRSDRGSPLHF	TGTGCCAGCAGGTCCGACAGGGGTTCACCCCTCCACTTT
TRBJ2-1	.	TRBV6-5	TRBD2	CASSYGTSGLNEQFF	TGTGCCAGCAGTTACGGGACTAGCGGCCTCAATGAGCAGTTCTTC
TRBJ2-3	.	TRBV2	.	CASAAGSSLGDTQYF	TGTGCCAGCGCGGCGGGCTCGAGTTTGGGAGATACGCAGTATTTT